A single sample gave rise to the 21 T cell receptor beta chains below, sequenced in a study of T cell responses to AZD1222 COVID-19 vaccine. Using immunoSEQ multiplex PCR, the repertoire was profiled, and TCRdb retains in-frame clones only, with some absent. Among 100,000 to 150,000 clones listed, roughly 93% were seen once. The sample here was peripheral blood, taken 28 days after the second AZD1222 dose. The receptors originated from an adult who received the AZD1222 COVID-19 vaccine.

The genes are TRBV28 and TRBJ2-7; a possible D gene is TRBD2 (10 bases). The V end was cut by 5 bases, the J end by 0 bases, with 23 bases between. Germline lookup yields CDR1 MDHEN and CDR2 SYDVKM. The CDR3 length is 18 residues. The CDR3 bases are TGTGCCAGCAGTAGGGACAGGGTTACTAGCGGGGACTCCTACGAGCAGTACTTC. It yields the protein CASSRDRVTSGDSYEQYF.

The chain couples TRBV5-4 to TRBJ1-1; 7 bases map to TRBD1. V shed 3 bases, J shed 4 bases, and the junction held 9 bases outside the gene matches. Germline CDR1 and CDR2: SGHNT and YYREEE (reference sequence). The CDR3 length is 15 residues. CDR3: CASSYKTGPGTEAFF. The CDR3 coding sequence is TGTGCCAGCAGCTACAAGACAGGGCCGGGCACTGAAGCTTTCTTT.

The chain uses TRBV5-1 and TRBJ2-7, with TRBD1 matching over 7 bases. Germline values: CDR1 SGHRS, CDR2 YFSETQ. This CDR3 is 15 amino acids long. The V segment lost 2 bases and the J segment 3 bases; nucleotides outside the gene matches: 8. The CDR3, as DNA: TGCGCCAGCAGCTTCGGGACAGAGGTTTTCTACGAGCAGTACTTC. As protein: CASSFGTEVFYEQYF. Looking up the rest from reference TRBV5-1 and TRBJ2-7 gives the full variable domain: KAGVTQTPRYLIKTRGQQVTLSCSPISGHRSVSWYQQTPGQGLQFLFEYFSETQRNKGNFPGRFSGRQFSNSRSEMNVSTLELGDSALYLCASSFGTEVFYEQYFGPGTRLTVT.

The CDR3 reads CASSDLRDAYEQYF. In nucleotides, the CDR3 is TGCGCCAGCAGTGACCTCCGGGACGCATACGAGCAGTACTTC. The rearrangement uses TRBV10-2 and TRBJ2-7; the D gene could be TRBD1 or TRBD2 (5 bases each). The CDR3 covers 14 residues. In germline, CDR1 is WSHSY, CDR2 SAAADI. Trimming left V 3 bases short and J 4 bases short, with 13 bases between.

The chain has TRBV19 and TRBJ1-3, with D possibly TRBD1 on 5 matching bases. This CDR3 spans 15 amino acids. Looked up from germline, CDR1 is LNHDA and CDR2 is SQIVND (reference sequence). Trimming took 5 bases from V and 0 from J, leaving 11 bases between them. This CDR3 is CASSWQGDSGNTIYF. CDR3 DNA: TGTGCCAGTAGTTGGCAGGGAGACTCTGGAAACACCATATATTTT.

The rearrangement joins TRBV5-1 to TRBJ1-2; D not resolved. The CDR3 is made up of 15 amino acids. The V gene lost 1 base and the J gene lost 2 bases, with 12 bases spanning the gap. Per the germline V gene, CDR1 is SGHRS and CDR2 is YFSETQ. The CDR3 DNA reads TGCGCCAGCAGCTTGAGGGCACCTTCAAACTATGGCTACACCTTC. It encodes CASSLRAPSNYGYTF.

The CDR3 nucleotides are TGTGCCAGCAGCTCCCTATCTGGCACAGATACGCAGTATTTT. Translation gives CASSSLSGTDTQYF. The V and J genes are TRBV5-5 and TRBJ2-3; D call uncertain. With 3 bases removed from V and 1 base from J, the gap between germline ends came to 9 bases. Germline CDR1 SGHKS, CDR2 YYEKEE (reference sequence). CDR3 size: 14 residues. Full variable domain (remainder filled in from reference TRBV5-5 and TRBJ2-3): DAGVTQSPTHLIKTRGQQVTLRCSPISGHKSVSWYQQVLGQGPQFIFQYYEKEERGRGNFPDRFSARQFPNYSSELNVNALLLGDSALYLCASSSLSGTDTQYFGPGTRLTVL.

The CDR3 nucleotides are TGCAGCGTACTGAGTCCCCCTGAAGCTTTCTTT. Translation: CSVLSPPEAFF. The V call is TRBV29-1, the J call TRBJ1-1, with D hard to call. The length of the CDR3 is 11 residues. Per germline, CDR1 SQVTM and CDR2 ANQGSEA. The V and J ends lost 6 bases and 6 bases respectively, with 11 bases between them.

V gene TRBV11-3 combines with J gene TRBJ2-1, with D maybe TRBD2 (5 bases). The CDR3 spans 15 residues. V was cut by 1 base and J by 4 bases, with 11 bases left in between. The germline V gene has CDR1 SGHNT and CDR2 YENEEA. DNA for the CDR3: TGTGCCAGCAGCTTAGGTGGGAGCACTTACAATGAGCAGTTCTTC. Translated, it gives CASSLGGSTYNEQFF. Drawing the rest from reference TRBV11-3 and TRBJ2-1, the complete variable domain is EAGVVQSPRYKIIEKKQPVAFWCNPISGHNTLYWYLQNLGQGPELLIRYENEEAVDDSQLPKDRFSAERLKGVDSTLKIQPAELGDSAVYLCASSLGGSTYNEQFFGPGTRLTVL.

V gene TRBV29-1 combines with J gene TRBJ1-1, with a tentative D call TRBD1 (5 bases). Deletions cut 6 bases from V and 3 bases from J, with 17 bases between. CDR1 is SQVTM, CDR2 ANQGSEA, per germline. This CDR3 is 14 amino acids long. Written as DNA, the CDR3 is TGCAGCGTGGACCCTCAGGGTAGATACACTGAAGCTTTCTTT. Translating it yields CSVDPQGRYTEAFF.

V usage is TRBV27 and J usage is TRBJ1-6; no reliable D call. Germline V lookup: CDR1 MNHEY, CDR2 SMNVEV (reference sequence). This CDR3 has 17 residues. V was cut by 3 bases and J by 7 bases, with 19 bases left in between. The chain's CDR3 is CASSFGQPSLGNSPLHF. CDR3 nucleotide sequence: TGTGCCAGCAGTTTCGGCCAGCCGTCTTTGGGAAATTCACCCCTCCACTTT.

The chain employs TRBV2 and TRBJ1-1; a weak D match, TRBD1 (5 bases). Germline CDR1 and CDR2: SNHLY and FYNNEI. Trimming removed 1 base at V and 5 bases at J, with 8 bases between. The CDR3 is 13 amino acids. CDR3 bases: TGTGCCAGCAGTGAAGGAAGGGGAACTGAAGCTTTCTTT. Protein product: CASSEGRGTEAFF.

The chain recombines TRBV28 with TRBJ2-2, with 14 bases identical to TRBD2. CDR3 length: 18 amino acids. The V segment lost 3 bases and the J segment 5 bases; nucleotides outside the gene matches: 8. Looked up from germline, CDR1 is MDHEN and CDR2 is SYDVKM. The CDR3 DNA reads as TGTGCCAGCAGTTTGCGTCGGACTAGCGGGAGGTCTACCGGGGAGCTGTTTTTT. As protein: CASSLRRTSGRSTGELFF.

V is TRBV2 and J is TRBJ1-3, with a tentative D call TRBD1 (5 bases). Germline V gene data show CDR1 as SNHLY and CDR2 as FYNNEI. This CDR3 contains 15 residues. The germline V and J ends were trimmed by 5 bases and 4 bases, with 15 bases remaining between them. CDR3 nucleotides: TGTGCCAGCAGTTTAGGGGTGATAGAGGGAAACACCATATATTTT. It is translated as CASSLGVIEGNTIYF.

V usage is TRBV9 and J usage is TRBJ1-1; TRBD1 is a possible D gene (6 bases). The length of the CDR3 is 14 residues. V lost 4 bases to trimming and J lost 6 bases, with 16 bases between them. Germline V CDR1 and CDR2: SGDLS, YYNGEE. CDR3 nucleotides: TGTGCCAGCAGCTCCACAGGGATGTTGGCTGAAGCTTTCTTT. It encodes CASSSTGMLAEAFF.

The CDR3 DNA follows: TGTGCCAGCAGTGAAATACTGGCGGACGGTAAAGAGACCCAGTACTTC. Protein product: CASSEILADGKETQYF. The J gene is TRBJ2-5, the V gene TRBV25-1; the D is unclear. Germline V gene sequence: CDR1 MGHDK, CDR2 SYGVNS. The ends were cut back, 2 bases at V and 3 bases at J, with 16 bases in the middle. This CDR3 has 16 residues. The full variable domain, completed using reference TRBV25-1 and TRBJ2-5, is EADIYQTPRYLVIGTGKKITLECSQTMGHDKMYWYQQDPGMELHLIHYSYGVNSTEKGDLSSESTVSRIRTEHFPLTLESARPSHTSQYLCASSEILADGKETQYFGPGTRLLVL.

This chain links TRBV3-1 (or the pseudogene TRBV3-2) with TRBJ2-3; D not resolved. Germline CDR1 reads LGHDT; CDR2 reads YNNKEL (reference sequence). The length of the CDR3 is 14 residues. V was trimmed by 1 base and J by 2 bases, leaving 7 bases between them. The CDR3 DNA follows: TGTGCCAGCAGCCAAGGCTTAAACACAGATACGCAGTATTTT. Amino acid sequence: CASSQGLNTDTQYF.

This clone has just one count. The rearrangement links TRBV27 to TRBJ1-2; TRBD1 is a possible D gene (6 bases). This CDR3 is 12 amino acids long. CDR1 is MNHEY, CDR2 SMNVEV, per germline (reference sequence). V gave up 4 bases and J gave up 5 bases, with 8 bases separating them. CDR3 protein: CASSSRGYGYTF. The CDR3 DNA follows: TGTGCCAGCAGTTCGAGGGGGTATGGCTACACCTTC.

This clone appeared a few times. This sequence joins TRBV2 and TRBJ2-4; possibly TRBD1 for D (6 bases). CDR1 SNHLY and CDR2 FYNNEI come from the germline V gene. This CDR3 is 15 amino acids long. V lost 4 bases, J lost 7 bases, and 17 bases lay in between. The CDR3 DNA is TGTGCCAGCAGTGCAATTCGGACAGTCGCGAACATTCAGTACTTC. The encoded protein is CASSAIRTVANIQYF.

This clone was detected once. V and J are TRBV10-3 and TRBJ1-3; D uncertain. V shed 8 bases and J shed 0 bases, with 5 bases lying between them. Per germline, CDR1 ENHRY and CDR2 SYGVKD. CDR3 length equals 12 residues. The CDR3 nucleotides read TGTGCCATCGGAGACTCTGGAAACACCATATATTTT. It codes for CAIGDSGNTIYF.

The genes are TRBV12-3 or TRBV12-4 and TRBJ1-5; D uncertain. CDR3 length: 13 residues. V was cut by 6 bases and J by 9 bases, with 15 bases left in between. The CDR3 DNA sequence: TGTGCCAGCAGCCTAACACTAGTAGGGCCCCAGCATTTT. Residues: CASSLTLVGPQHF.